The next 13 T cell receptor beta chains were all read from a single sample in a study of T cell changes during pregnancy in multiple sclerosis. Sequenced by immunoSEQ multiplex PCR; TCRdb stores in-frame clones only, minus some. There are tens of thousands of clones in the sample; around 90% occur only once, and about 0.45% lies in the top ten. The starting material was CD4+ T cells from peripheral blood mononuclear cells, obtained before pregnancy. The origin of the receptors is a female donor with multiple sclerosis, enrolled in a pregnancy study.

The chain employs TRBV6-5 and TRBJ2-3; TRBD1 matches 8 bases. CDR3 length: 13 amino acids. Trimming cost V 4 bases and J 6 bases; bases outside gene matches: 3. Looked up from germline, CDR1 is MNHEY and CDR2 is SVGAGI. The CDR3 sequence is CASSFYRGDTQYF. For the CDR3, the DNA is TGTGCCAGCAGTTTTTACAGGGGGGATACGCAGTATTTT.

The genes are TRBV27 and TRBJ2-7; 9 bases match TRBD2. Germline V gives CDR1 MNHEY, CDR2 SMNVEV (reference sequence). CDR3 length: 14 residues. Trimming removed 6 bases from V and 4 bases from J; junction bases left unmatched: 7. This CDR3 reads CASRRAGGFYEQYF. Here the CDR3 DNA reads TGTGCCAGCAGGAGAGCGGGAGGCTTTTACGAGCAGTACTTC.

This chain joins TRBV7-2 and TRBJ1-6; D may be TRBD1 (5 bases). CDR3 length: 17 residues. V was trimmed by 1 base and J by 0 bases, leaving 10 bases between them. Germline V CDR1 and CDR2: SGHTA, FQGNSA. In DNA, the CDR3 is TGTGCCAGCAGCTTAGGGGGCCGGGTCTCCTATAATTCACCCCTCCACTTT. Its translation is CASSLGGRVSYNSPLHF. Together with reference TRBV7-2 and TRBJ1-6, the CDR3 gives the full variable domain: GAGVSQSPSNKVTEKGKDVELRCDPISGHTALYWYRQSLGQGLEFLIYFQGNSAPDKSGLPSDRFSAERTGGSVSTLTIQRTQQEDSAVYLCASSLGGRVSYNSPLHFGNGTRLTVT.

This clone has a single count. This chain joins TRBV9 and TRBJ2-1; TRBD2 agrees at 9 bases. Germline trimming cut 0 bases from V and 10 bases from J; bases unmatched to any gene: 8. The CDR3 length is 15 residues. The germline gives CDR1 SGDLS, CDR2 YYNGEE. CDR3 in amino acids: CASSVAGGRAGEQFF. The CDR3 nucleotides are TGTGCCAGCAGCGTAGCCGGCGGGAGGGCCGGGGAGCAGTTCTTC.

In this sample, this clone turned up once. V usage is TRBV7-6 and J usage is TRBJ2-2; 7 nucleotides line up with TRBD1. The V gene end was trimmed by 1 base and the J gene end by 5 bases; junction bases not matched to a gene: 7. This CDR3 has 16 amino acids. The germline V gene encodes CDR1 SGHVS and CDR2 FNYEAQ. For the CDR3, the DNA is TGTGCCAGCAGCTTAGGGATAGGGGGCGCGACCGGGGAGCTGTTTTTT. Translation gives CASSLGIGGATGELFF.

V gene TRBV6-5 combines with J gene TRBJ2-2; 9 bases are shared with TRBD2. The germline V gene encodes CDR1 MNHEY and CDR2 SVGAGI. With V trimmed by 4 bases and J by 6 bases, 9 bases remained unmatched. The CDR3 runs to 16 residues. CDR3 loop: CASSWVSGRDSGELFF. The CDR3 DNA follows: TGTGCCAGCAGTTGGGTTAGCGGGAGAGATTCCGGGGAGCTGTTTTTT.

V gene TRBV19 combines with J gene TRBJ1-6; 12 nucleotides match TRBD1. Trimming cost V 0 bases and J 7 bases; bases outside gene matches: 4. The germline gives CDR1 LNHDA, CDR2 SQIVND (reference sequence). The CDR3 runs to 17 residues. Here the CDR3 DNA reads TGTGCCAGTAGTATAGATCAAGGGACAGGGGGCAATTCACCCCTCCACTTT. Residues: CASSIDQGTGGNSPLHF.

V is TRBV5-6 and J is TRBJ2-1; 10 bases are a match to TRBD2. Germline lookup yields CDR1 SGHDT and CDR2 YYEEEE. The V segment lost 4 bases and the J segment 6 bases; nucleotides outside the gene matches: 10. This CDR3 has 16 residues. The CDR3 spells CASSEKLAGLGNEQFF. The CDR3, as DNA: TGTGCCAGCAGCGAAAAACTAGCGGGACTGGGCAATGAGCAGTTCTTC.

This clone is a singleton in its sample. This chain links TRBV19 with TRBJ1-3, with D tentatively TRBD1 (5 bases). V gave up 6 bases and J gave up 0 bases, with 12 bases separating them. Looked up from germline, CDR1 is LNHDA and CDR2 is SQIVND (reference sequence). The CDR3 runs to 15 residues. The chain's CDR3 is CASRVGLNSGNTIYF. The CDR3 region has the DNA TGTGCCAGTAGGGTGGGACTTAACTCTGGAAACACCATATATTTT.

The V call is TRBV9, the J call TRBJ2-5; 8 bases line up with TRBD1. Germline-derived CDR1 and CDR2 are SGDLS and YYNGEE. Unmatched junction bases numbered 9, after V lost 0 bases and J lost 5 bases. CDR3 length: 16 residues. CDR3 sequence: CASSVDTGGFGETQYF. Here the CDR3 DNA reads TGTGCCAGCAGCGTAGATACAGGGGGATTCGGGGAGACCCAGTACTTC. The entire variable domain, with the rest obtained from reference TRBV9 and TRBJ2-5, is as follows: DSGVTQTPKHLITATGQRVTLRCSPRSGDLSVYWYQQSLDQGLQFLIQYYNGEERAKGNILERFSAQQFPDLHSELNLSSLELGDSALYFCASSVDTGGFGETQYFGPGTRLLVL.

V is TRBV28 and J is TRBJ2-1; 11 nucleotides agree with TRBD2. Germline loops: CDR1 MDHEN, CDR2 SYDVKM. This CDR3 spans 16 amino acids. Germline trimming cut 3 bases from V and 3 bases from J; bases unmatched to any gene: 4. DNA for the CDR3: TGTGCCAGCAGTTTTCGAACTAGCGGGAGCTACAATGAGCAGTTCTTC. Translated: CASSFRTSGSYNEQFF.

This sequence joins TRBV19 and TRBJ2-5; perhaps TRBD1 as D (5 bases). Trimming cost V 4 bases and J 7 bases, with 10 bases left between them. The length of the CDR3 is 12 residues. From germline, CDR1 is LNHDA and CDR2 SQIVND (reference sequence). The CDR3 sequence is CASSKQDGTQYF. The CDR3 DNA reads as TGTGCCAGTAGTAAACAGGACGGGACCCAGTACTTC.

This chain connects TRBV30 to TRBJ2-7, with TRBD1 as a possible D gene (6 bases). CDR1 and CDR2 (germline): GTSNPN, SVGIG (reference sequence). The CDR3 sequence is 13 residues long. Trimming stripped 1 base from V and 9 bases from J, with 16 bases between. CDR3 DNA: TGTGCCTGGAGTGCCCTACAGGGCAACTCGCAGTACTTC. Protein product: CAWSALQGNSQYF.